These T cell receptor beta chains were read from a single sample in a study of cytomegalovirus exposure and HLA in healthy donors. Generated by immunoSEQ multiplex PCR, the TCRdb table keeps only in-frame clones and is missing some. The sample records about 160,000 clones, approximately 86% being singletons. Specimen: PBMCs. These receptors were obtained from a woman under 30 in good health and CMV-seronegative. The CDR3 runs from the conserved cysteine through the conserved F or W. The D gene is left open where the match is weak. Size tells how often a clone was seen (once, few, many) or the class of an expanded clone, and some rows leave it out.

TRBJ2-1	NA	NA	TRBV7-2	CASSRRASVRNNEQFF	TGTGCCAGCAGCCGCAGGGCGAGCGTTAGGAACAATGAGCAGTTCTTC
TRBJ2-3	NA	NA	TRBV9	CASSVTSRRITDTQYF	TGTGCCAGCAGCGTTACATCGCGGCGGATCACAGATACGCAGTATTTT
TRBJ1-2	NA	TRBD1	TRBV4-1	CASSQPTTGRRGYTF	TGCGCCAGCAGCCAGCCAACGACAGGGCGAAGAGGCTACACCTTC
TRBJ1-5	NA	NA	TRBV28	CASSLGGEHQPQHF	TGTGCCAGCAGTTTAGGGGGGGAGCATCAGCCCCAGCATTTT
TRBJ1-3	NA	NA	TRBV9	CASSDPSSGNTIYF	TGTGCCAGCAGCGACCCTAGCTCTGGAAACACCATATATTTT
TRBJ1-3	few	TRBD1	TRBV6-1	CASSEETGRPNTIYF	TGTGCCAGCAGTGAAGAGACAGGGAGGCCAAACACCATATATTTT
TRBJ1-1	NA	TRBD1	TRBV6-5	CASSRGDRNTEAFF	TGTGCCAGCAGTCGAGGGGACAGGAACACTGAAGCTTTCTTT
TRBJ2-7	NA	TRBD1	TRBV27	CASSLRDRVYEQYF	TGTGCCAGCAGTCTCCGGGACAGGGTATACGAGCAGTACTTC
TRBJ2-7	NA	NA	TRBV4-2	CASSPVGYGGRSYEQYF	TGTGCCAGCAGCCCCGTGGGTTACGGGGGTCGCTCCTACGAGCAGTACTTC
TRBJ1-1	NA	TRBD1	TRBV5-1	CASSLDGTANTEAFF	TGCGCCAGCAGCTTGGACGGGACAGCGAACACTGAAGCTTTCTTT